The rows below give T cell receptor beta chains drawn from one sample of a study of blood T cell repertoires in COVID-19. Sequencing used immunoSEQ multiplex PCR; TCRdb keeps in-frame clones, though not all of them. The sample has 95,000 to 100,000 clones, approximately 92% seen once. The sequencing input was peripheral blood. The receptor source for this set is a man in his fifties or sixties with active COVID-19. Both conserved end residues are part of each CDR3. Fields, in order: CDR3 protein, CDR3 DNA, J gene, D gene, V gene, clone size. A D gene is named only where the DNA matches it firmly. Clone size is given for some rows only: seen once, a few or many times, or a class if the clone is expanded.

CDR3aa: CASSPRTSGGNEQFF
CDR3nt: TGCGCCAGCAGCCCCCGGACTAGCGGGGGCAATGAGCAGTTCTTC
j_gene: TRBJ2-1
d_gene: TRBD2
v_gene: TRBV5-1
abundance: -

CDR3aa: CASRLQGRETQYF
CDR3nt: TGTGCCAGCAGACTACAGGGGCGGGAGACCCAGTACTTC
j_gene: TRBJ2-5
d_gene: TRBD1
v_gene: TRBV12-3/TRBV12-4
abundance: -

CDR3aa: CASSQGSSGRYEQYF
CDR3nt: TGTGCCAGCAGCCAAGGGTCCAGCGGCCGCTACGAGCAGTACTTC
j_gene: TRBJ2-7
d_gene: -
v_gene: TRBV4-2
abundance: -

CDR3aa: CASSWTGGYNEQFF
CDR3nt: TGCGCCAGCAGCTGGACAGGGGGCTACAATGAGCAGTTCTTC
j_gene: TRBJ2-1
d_gene: TRBD1
v_gene: TRBV5-1
abundance: -

CDR3aa: CSVAGRVTNEQFF
CDR3nt: TGCAGCGTCGCCGGTCGCGTAACCAATGAGCAGTTCTTC
j_gene: TRBJ2-1
d_gene: -
v_gene: TRBV29-1
abundance: -

CDR3aa: CASSHPNRDRVAEAFF
CDR3nt: TGCGCCAGCAGCCACCCTAACCGGGACAGGGTCGCTGAAGCTTTCTTT
j_gene: TRBJ1-1
d_gene: TRBD1
v_gene: TRBV4-1
abundance: -

CDR3aa: CASSLTGPDTQYF
CDR3nt: TGTGCCAGCAGTTTGACAGGTCCAGATACGCAGTATTTT
j_gene: TRBJ2-3
d_gene: -
v_gene: TRBV5-4
abundance: once

CDR3aa: CATQVPPSNTEAFF
CDR3nt: TGTGCCACCCAGGTCCCACCGTCGAACACTGAAGCTTTCTTT
j_gene: TRBJ1-1
d_gene: -
v_gene: TRBV28
abundance: few

CDR3aa: CASNLFAGGSTDTQYF
CDR3nt: TGTGCCAGCAACCTATTTGCGGGAGGGAGCACAGATACGCAGTATTTT
j_gene: TRBJ2-3
d_gene: TRBD2
v_gene: TRBV28
abundance: -

CDR3aa: CASSIAGGYTF
CDR3nt: TGTGCCAGCAGCATTGCGGGCGGCTACACCTTC
j_gene: TRBJ1-2
d_gene: -
v_gene: TRBV6-5
abundance: -

CDR3aa: CASSQPQTRGYTF
CDR3nt: TGTGCCAGCAGCCAACCCCAAACGCGAGGCTACACCTTC
j_gene: TRBJ1-2
d_gene: -
v_gene: TRBV6-6
abundance: -

CDR3aa: CASSRQGRRDQPQHF
CDR3nt: TGTGCCAGCAGCCGACAGGGGCGAAGGGATCAGCCCCAGCATTTT
j_gene: TRBJ1-5
d_gene: TRBD1
v_gene: TRBV5-8
abundance: -

CDR3aa: CASSGTIATNEKLFF
CDR3nt: TGTGCCAGCAGTGGGACTATTGCAACTAATGAAAAACTGTTTTTT
j_gene: TRBJ1-4
d_gene: -
v_gene: TRBV28
abundance: -

CDR3aa: CSADRANGELFF
CDR3nt: TGCAGCGCAGACAGGGCGAACGGGGAGCTGTTTTTT
j_gene: TRBJ2-2
d_gene: TRBD1
v_gene: TRBV29-1
abundance: -

CDR3aa: CSVDTGYNEKLFF
CDR3nt: TGCAGCGTTGATACAGGCTATAATGAAAAACTGTTTTTT
j_gene: TRBJ1-4
d_gene: -
v_gene: TRBV29-1
abundance: -

CDR3aa: CAWSGGETQYF
CDR3nt: TGTGCCTGGAGCGGGGGTGAGACCCAGTACTTC
j_gene: TRBJ2-5
d_gene: -
v_gene: TRBV30
abundance: -

CDR3aa: CASSYLTGSGYTF
CDR3nt: TGTGCCAGCAGTTACTTAACAGGGTCTGGCTACACCTTC
j_gene: TRBJ1-2
d_gene: -
v_gene: TRBV6-5
abundance: -

CDR3aa: CASSGLADPYEQYF
CDR3nt: TGTGCCAGCAGCGGACTAGCGGACCCCTACGAGCAGTACTTC
j_gene: TRBJ2-7
d_gene: TRBD2
v_gene: TRBV27
abundance: once

CDR3aa: CASSRPYNEQFF
CDR3nt: TGTGCCAGCAGCCGACCTTACAATGAGCAGTTCTTC
j_gene: TRBJ2-1
d_gene: -
v_gene: TRBV6-6
abundance: -

CDR3aa: CASSPGWGEQFF
CDR3nt: TGTGCCAGCAGTCCAGGGTGGGGTGAGCAGTTCTTC
j_gene: TRBJ2-1
d_gene: -
v_gene: TRBV27
abundance: once

CDR3aa: CASSQDRGLSYGYTF
CDR3nt: TGTGCCAGCAGCCAAGACAGGGGGCTCAGCTATGGCTACACCTTC
j_gene: TRBJ1-2
d_gene: TRBD1
v_gene: TRBV3-1/TRBV3-2
abundance: -

CDR3aa: CASSAGTGEGEKLFF
CDR3nt: TGTGCCAGCAGTGCCGGGACAGGGGAGGGTGAAAAACTGTTTTTT
j_gene: TRBJ1-4
d_gene: TRBD1
v_gene: TRBV28
abundance: -